The clone carrying this TCR beta chain showed up just a few times. Time point meaning: newly diagnosed GD, antithyroid drugs for less than 3 months. There was RNA extracted from PBMCs, and the TCR library was made from it. Germline CDR1 and CDR2: ENHRY and SYGVKD. The CDR3 is 14 amino acids. V lost 3 bases and J lost 8, with 13 bases in between. This sample stems from a study of regulatory T cells in long-lasting Graves disease. CDR3-region Arm-PCR and iRepertoire HTBI primers produced the TCR beta libraries. TCRdb independently ran MiXCR on the multiplex PCR reads; one entry per CDR3 protein. This table holds over 500,000 distinct CDR3 sequences, around 15% found once. Another study also made use of these data, one on T cells in Graves' hyperthyroidism and ophthalmopathy.

The chain uses TRBV10-3 and TRBJ1-4; weak D call: TRBD1 (6 bases). Here the sequenced sample was peripheral blood mononuclear cells (PBMCs), taken at new diagnosis, from a patient treated with antithyroid drugs. This TCR came from a man younger than 30 with Graves disease. As DNA, the CDR3 is TGTGCCATCAGTGAAACAGGGTTGATCGAAAAACTGTTTTTT. This codes for CAISETGLIEKLFF.